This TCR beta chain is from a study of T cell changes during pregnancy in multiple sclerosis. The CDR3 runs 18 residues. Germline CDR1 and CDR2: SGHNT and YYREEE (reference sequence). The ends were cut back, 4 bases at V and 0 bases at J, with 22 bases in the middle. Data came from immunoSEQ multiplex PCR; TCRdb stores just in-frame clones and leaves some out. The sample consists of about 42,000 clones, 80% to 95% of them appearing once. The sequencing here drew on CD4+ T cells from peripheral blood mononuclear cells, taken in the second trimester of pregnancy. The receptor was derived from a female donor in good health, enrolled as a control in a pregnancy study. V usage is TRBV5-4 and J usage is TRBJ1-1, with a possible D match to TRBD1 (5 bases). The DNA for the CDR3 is TGTGCCAGCAGCAGCGGGGGGAACGAACCGCCCATGAACACTGAAGCTTTCTTT. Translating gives CASSSGGNEPPMNTEAFF. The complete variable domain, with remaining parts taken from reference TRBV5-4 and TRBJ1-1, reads ETGVTQSPTHLIKTRGQQVTLRCSSQSGHNTVSWYQQALGQGPQFIFQYYREEENGRGNFPPRFSGLQFPNYSSELNVNALELDDSALYLCASSSGGNEPPMNTEAFFGQGTRLTVV.